This T cell receptor beta chain was sequenced in a study of shared clonotypes between healthy human individuals. Note on this clone: Antigen: not known.

V was cut by 4 bases and J by 1 base, with 18 bases left in between. The germline CDR1 and CDR2 sequences are SGHDT and YYEEEE. The CDR3 is made up of 17 amino acids. Findings and limits, study-wide: Naive subsets generally had larger estimated richness than memory subsets. Compared with clonotypes that all four donors shared, non-shared clonotypes had lower generation probabilities.

Only in-frame clones appear in the TCRdb table, and some are missing; sequencing was by immunoSEQ multiplex PCR. Among about 2.4 million clones, approximately 94% were seen once, and the ten largest hold roughly 0.14%. Source material: naive CD4+ T cells sorted from blood. Subset in this sample: CD45RA+ positively selected. The TCR sequence derives from a man aged 18 to 29 in good health. The rearrangement joins TRBV5-6 to TRBJ1-5; a possible D gene is TRBD1 (5 bases). CDR3 DNA: TGTGCCAGCAGCCTCTCCGGAGAGGGGTTAAGCAATCAGCCCCAGCATTTT. Amino acid sequence: CASSLSGEGLSNQPQHF.